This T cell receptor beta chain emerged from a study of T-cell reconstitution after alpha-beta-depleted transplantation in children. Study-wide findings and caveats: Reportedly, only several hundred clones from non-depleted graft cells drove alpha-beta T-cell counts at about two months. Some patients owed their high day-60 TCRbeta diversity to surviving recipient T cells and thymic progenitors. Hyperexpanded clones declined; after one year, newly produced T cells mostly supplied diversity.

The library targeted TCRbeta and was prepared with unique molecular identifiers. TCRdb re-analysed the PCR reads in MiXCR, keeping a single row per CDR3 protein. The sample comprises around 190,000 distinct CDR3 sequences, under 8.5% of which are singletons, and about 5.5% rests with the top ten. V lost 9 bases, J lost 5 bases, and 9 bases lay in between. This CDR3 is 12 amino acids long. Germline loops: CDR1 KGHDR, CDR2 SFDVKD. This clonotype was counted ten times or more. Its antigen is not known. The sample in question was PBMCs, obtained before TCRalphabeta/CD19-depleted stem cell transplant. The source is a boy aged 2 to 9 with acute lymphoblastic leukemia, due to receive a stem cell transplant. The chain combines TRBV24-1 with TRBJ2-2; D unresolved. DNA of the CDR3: TGTGCCACCTCTCGGCTTACCGGGGAGCTGTTTTTT. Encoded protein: CATSRLTGELFF.